This TCR beta chain was found in a study of blood T cell repertoires in COVID-19 (TCRdb year 2020). With regard to the full study: Samples from collaborators originated in the United States, Italy and Spain and spanned both the acute and convalescent phases of COVID-19. The material from the prospective study consisted of cDNA or gDNA derived from T cells, B-cell-depleted T cells, or PBMCs. The repertoires were made available in a free public database intended to serve as a resource for research on the immune response to SARS-CoV-2. Deeply sampled blood TCRbeta repertoires from subjects exposed to, actively infected with, or recovered from COVID-19 were included in the dataset. Nearly every sample came with metadata listing a de-identified subject ID, COVID-19 status, age in years and sex. Samples were obtained from the ongoing ImmuneRACE study (first 160 participants) and from 1,000 to 1,500 subjects provided by 6 global collaborators. Where available, HLA class I and class II types were taken from metadata supplied by the sample provider and were not determined by assay-based typing. What the authors observed across the whole study: The quantity of clinical and demographic metadata differed by source and by participant and was supplied without curation.

Each collaborating institution followed its own protocols to collect whole blood in K2EDTA tubes. For TCRbeta analysis, collaborator samples were shipped as frozen whole blood, as isolated PBMCs, or as DNA extracted from either sample type. TCRbeta CDR3 regions were amplified from genomic DNA using the immunoSEQ Assay, a bias-controlled multiplex PCR. On the authors' methods: The number of nucleated cells in each sample was estimated by amplification of reference gene primers within the assay. Sequence reads were collapsed and filtered to measure the absolute abundance of every unique TCRbeta CDR3 rearrangement. Productive Simpson clonality was computed per sample as the square root of Simpson's diversity index over productive rearrangements. Sourced from immuneACCESS, this table was stored by TCRdb with only in-frame sequences that have V and J called. A share of the clones is absent; for the studies checked, an unresolved V gene accounts for under half, and the remainder has no known explanation. From that table come the V and J calls and clone size; the DNA was used to work out D and trimming. A total of 200,000 to 250,000 clones appear in this sample, 70% to 90% of them only once. Clones ranked in the top ten supply about 5% of the sample.

The CDR3 covers 14 residues, taking in both the cysteine and the phenylalanine. The entry retains the CDR3 DNA only, 42 bases that are in frame from base 1. V and J are truncated by 5 bases and 7 bases respectively, leaving an intervening sequence of 15 bases. CDR1 and CDR2 were assigned from the germline V gene (reference sequence) as LNHDA and SQIVND. Note on this clone: This receptor's antigen is unknown. No qualities accompany the bases; no much larger clone lies one base away.

The sequenced material came from peripheral blood. This TCR derives from a woman aged 40 to 50 with acute or convalescent COVID-19. Recombination linked TRBV19 to TRBJ1-3, with the D gene not confidently named. CDR3 sequence: CASSEGLVANTIYF. The nucleotide sequence is given as TGTGCCAGTAGTGAGGGATTGGTGGCTAACACCATATATTTT.